The clone carrying this TCR beta chain was seen a few times. The target antigen is unknown. Here immunoSEQ multiplex PCR was the method, and the copy in TCRdb shows in-frame clones only, minus some. Here the sample spans 120,000 or so clones, around nine tenths being singletons. V was pared by 6 bases and J by 8 bases, with 16 bases between. The CDR3 has 13 residues. CDR1 and CDR2 (germline): MNHEY, SVGAGI. The entry originates in a study of T cell responses to AZD1222 COVID-19 vaccine. Findings and caveats of the study: Spike-specific TCR repertoires showed rising breadth and depth after two AZD1222 doses.

The sample was peripheral blood, taken on day 0 of MenACWY control vaccination. This receptor was taken from an adult in good health. V gene TRBV6-5 combines with J gene TRBJ1-2; the D gene is possibly TRBD1 (6 bases). CDR3 protein: CASRTGTNVGYTF. The CDR3 bases are TGTGCCAGCAGAACCGGGACAAACGTGGGCTACACCTTC.